Listed here are 32 T cell receptor beta chains from one sample, sequenced in a study of T cell responses to AZD1222 COVID-19 vaccine. This table comes from immunoSEQ multiplex PCR, and its TCRdb copy is limited to in-frame clones, with some not included. The sample lists fewer than 110,000 clones, around 92% occurring once. The sequencing used peripheral blood, collected 28 days after the second AZD1222 dose. All receptors come from an adult who received the AZD1222 COVID-19 vaccine.

The rearrangement joins TRBV9 to TRBJ2-7; D not resolved. The V end was cut by 4 bases, the J end by 7 bases, with 15 bases between. This CDR3 is 13 amino acids long. CDR1 SGDLS and CDR2 YYNGEE come from the germline V gene. CDR3: CASSPASSWEQYF. CDR3 DNA sequence: TGTGCCAGCAGCCCAGCATCCTCCTGGGAGCAGTACTTC.

The chain recombines TRBV5-5 with TRBJ1-5, with D uncertain. The germline gives CDR1 SGHKS, CDR2 YYEKEE (reference sequence). The V end lost 1 base, the J end lost 7 bases, and 15 bases lay between the germline ends. The CDR3 has 15 amino acids. CDR3 amino acids: CASSLTAPAGQPQHF. Written as DNA, the CDR3 is TGTGCCAGCAGCTTGACCGCCCCGGCGGGCCAGCCCCAGCATTTT.

This clone was detected only once. The chain recombines TRBV7-2 with TRBJ2-3; TRBD2 agrees at 9 bases. The CDR3 spans 17 residues. Germline-derived CDR1 and CDR2 are SGHTA and FQGNSA. The V and J ends lost 2 bases and 3 bases, in that order; junction bases with no gene match: 9. DNA for the CDR3: TGTGCCAGCAGCTTATACGCGGGAGGGCAAATGACAGATACGCAGTATTTT. Residues: CASSLYAGGQMTDTQYF.

The rearrangement uses TRBV7-6 and TRBJ2-7; D not resolved. Germline V gene lookup returns CDR1 SGHVS and CDR2 FNYEAQ. V was cut by 5 bases and J by 0 bases, with 14 bases left in between. The CDR3 extends over 15 amino acids. This CDR3 reads CASSVRASSSYEQYF. The DNA of the CDR3 is TGTGCCAGCAGCGTCCGGGCCTCGAGCTCCTACGAGCAGTACTTC.

This clone was counted once. The chain uses TRBV9 and TRBJ2-3, with D tentatively TRBD2 (6 bases). Between the trimmed V and J ends, which lost 4 bases and 2 bases, there was a span of 11 bases. Germline V gene sequence: CDR1 SGDLS, CDR2 YYNGEE. The CDR3 covers 14 residues. In DNA form, the CDR3 reads TGTGCCAGCAGCTTCCGGGACTCCACAGATACGCAGTATTTT. As protein: CASSFRDSTDTQYF.

This chain joins TRBV19 and TRBJ2-3; the D is unclear. CDR1 LNHDA and CDR2 SQIVND come from the germline V gene (reference sequence). Trimming stripped 7 bases from V and 6 bases from J, with 8 bases between. The CDR3 is 11 amino acids. The CDR3 sequence is CASMGWDTQYF. CDR3 coding DNA: TGTGCCAGTATGGGGTGGGATACGCAGTATTTT.

The V and J genes are TRBV2 and TRBJ2-1; no clear D. Germline V lookup: CDR1 SNHLY, CDR2 FYNNEI. Trimming shortened V by 0 bases and J by 2 bases, and 2 bases separated the two germline ends. This CDR3 is built from 13 residues. The CDR3 sequence is CASSEATYNEQFF. CDR3 nucleotides: TGTGCCAGCAGTGAAGCAACCTACAATGAGCAGTTCTTC. Together with reference TRBV2 and TRBJ2-1, the CDR3 gives the full variable domain: EPEVTQTPSHQVTQMGQEVILRCVPISNHLYFYWYRQILGQKVEFLVSFYNNEISEKSEIFDDQFSVERPDGSNFTLKIRSTKLEDSAMYFCASSEATYNEQFFGPGTRLTVL.

The V gene is TRBV18, the J gene TRBJ1-5, with no clear D. The CDR3 runs to 15 residues. Trimming removed 3 bases at V and 0 bases at J, with 9 bases between. Germline V gene sequence: CDR1 KGHSH, CDR2 LQKENI. The CDR3 is CASSPLEGSNQPQHF. The CDR3 DNA is TGTGCCAGCTCACCCTTAGAGGGTAGCAATCAGCCCCAGCATTTT.

V gene TRBV7-9 combines with J gene TRBJ2-6, with D uncertain. This CDR3 is 16 amino acids long. Germline V CDR1 and CDR2: SEHNR, FQNEAQ (reference sequence). V was clipped by 0 bases and J by 2 bases, with 8 bases between them. CDR3 amino acids: CASSLAESAGANVLTF. The DNA of the CDR3 is TGTGCCAGCAGCTTAGCTGAGAGCGCTGGGGCCAACGTCCTGACTTTC.

The rearrangement links TRBV7-9 to TRBJ2-3; TRBD2 matches at 13 bases. Losses at the gene ends were 5 bases for V and 5 bases for J; bases not matched to a gene: 4. Germline V gene lookup returns CDR1 SEHNR and CDR2 FQNEAQ (reference sequence). The CDR3 is made up of 15 amino acids. The CDR3 DNA follows: TGTGCCAGCAGCATGGGACTAGCGGGGAAAGATACGCAGTATTTT. It codes for CASSMGLAGKDTQYF.

This clone was seen more than once but under ten times. The chain joins TRBV30 to TRBJ1-6; TRBD1 might be the D (6 bases). Germline loops: CDR1 GTSNPN, CDR2 SVGIG (reference sequence). Trimming stripped 3 bases from V and 2 bases from J, with 8 bases between. The CDR3 covers 14 residues. In nucleotides, the CDR3 is TGTGCCTGGAGGGGGGCCGCCTATAATTCACCCCTCCACTTT. Its protein product is CAWRGAAYNSPLHF.

As for this clone: No DNA is shown, since the ends of the CDR3 on it are uncertain; the CDR3 is the one TCRdb lists. The rearrangement links TRBV5-1 to TRBJ1-1. Per the germline V gene, CDR1 is SGHRS and CDR2 is YFSETQ. Both ends counted, the CDR3 spans 14 residues. Here the CDR3 reads CASSLAVPGAEAFF.

This clone was picked up one time. This chain uses TRBV7-9 with TRBJ1-4; D gene ambiguous. The CDR3 extends over 16 amino acids. Germline V gene lookup returns CDR1 SEHNR and CDR2 FQNEAQ (reference sequence). V gave up 2 bases and J gave up 0 bases, with 10 bases separating them. CDR3 nucleotides: TGTGCCAGCAGCTTATCCCCGACATCAACTAATGAAAAACTGTTTTTT. This gives the protein CASSLSPTSTNEKLFF.

The genes are TRBV9 and TRBJ1-3, with D unresolved. CDR3 length: 13 amino acids. The V and J ends lost 0 bases and 4 bases respectively, with 5 bases between them. The germline gives CDR1 SGDLS, CDR2 YYNGEE. The CDR3 loop is CASSVDEGNTIYF. As DNA, the CDR3 is TGTGCCAGCAGCGTAGATGAAGGAAACACCATATATTTT.

This clone has just one count. V gene TRBV2 combines with J gene TRBJ1-4, with D maybe TRBD1 (5 bases). Trimming removed 8 bases at V and 0 bases at J, with 13 bases between. The germline V gene has CDR1 SNHLY and CDR2 FYNNEI. The CDR3 sequence is 15 residues long. CDR3 residues: CASFDLGATNEKLFF. As DNA, the CDR3 is TGTGCCAGCTTTGATTTGGGGGCAACTAATGAAAAACTGTTTTTT. The whole variable domain, filled in from reference TRBV2 and TRBJ1-4, reads EPEVTQTPSHQVTQMGQEVILRCVPISNHLYFYWYRQILGQKVEFLVSFYNNEISEKSEIFDDQFSVERPDGSNFTLKIRSTKLEDSAMYFCASFDLGATNEKLFFGSGTQLSVL.

V is TRBV10-2 and J is TRBJ2-1; D tentatively fits TRBD1 or TRBD2 (6 bases each). CDR1 and CDR2 from the germline V gene are WSHSY and SAAADI. Trimming took off 4 bases at V and 4 bases at J, with 14 bases between the two ends. This CDR3 has 15 amino acids. The CDR3 protein is CASSVGGLVYNEQFF. DNA of the CDR3: TGCGCCAGCAGTGTCGGGGGCCTGGTTTACAATGAGCAGTTCTTC.

V usage is TRBV9 and J usage is TRBJ1-1, with TRBD1 as a possible D gene (6 bases). This CDR3 is 14 amino acids long. V was cut by 4 bases and J by 2 bases, with 12 bases left in between. The V gene's germline CDR1 is SGDLS and CDR2 YYNGEE. The CDR3 spells CASSSHRVNTEAFF. The CDR3 DNA is TGTGCCAGCAGCTCACACAGGGTTAACACTGAAGCTTTCTTT.

The chain uses TRBV11-3 and TRBJ2-7, with unresolved D. Trimming pared 1 base from V and 2 bases from J, leaving 18 bases between. From germline, CDR1 is SGHNT and CDR2 YENEEA. CDR3 size: 17 residues. In DNA, the CDR3 is TGTGCCAGCAGCTTAGCGATCCGAGCACGTCCGGCCTACGAGCAGTACTTC. Amino acid sequence: CASSLAIRARPAYEQYF.

The rearrangement links TRBV5-4 to TRBJ1-1, with 10 bases matching TRBD1. Unmatched junction bases numbered 7, after V lost 3 bases and J lost 5 bases. The CDR3 spans 15 residues. CDR1 and CDR2 from the germline V gene are SGHNT and YYREEE (reference sequence). The CDR3 DNA reads as TGTGCCAGCAGCTACCAGACAGGGGGCAGGACTGAAGCTTTCTTT. It encodes CASSYQTGGRTEAFF.

This clone was counted a single time. This chain connects TRBV6-5 to TRBJ2-2; D gene uncertain. In germline, CDR1 is MNHEY, CDR2 SVGAGI. The V and J ends lost 2 bases and 1 base respectively, with 8 bases between them. This CDR3 is built from 15 residues. CDR3 in DNA: TGTGCCAGCAGTTACAACGGCCTGAACACCGGGGAGCTGTTTTTT. This translates into CASSYNGLNTGELFF.

The chain links TRBV1 to TRBJ2-7; the D call in the table, TRBD2, was not verified against the DNA. TRBV1 is a documented pseudogene. The CDR3 sequence is 13 residues long. The CDR3 sequence is CTSHLIEATIGYF. The CDR3 DNA is TGCACCAGCCACCTTATTGAGGCCACGATAGGGTACTTC.

J is TRBJ2-3 and V is TRBV7-2; D may be TRBD2 (6 bases). Germline V gene sequence: CDR1 SGHTA, CDR2 FQGNSA. V dropped 6 bases and J dropped 4 bases, with 17 bases sitting between them. There are 15 residues in the CDR3. DNA for the CDR3: TGTGCCAGCAGACGGGACTCCGTGCCTTCAGATACGCAGTATTTT. Translating gives CASRRDSVPSDTQYF.

The chain couples TRBV6-5 to TRBJ1-1; 8 bases align to TRBD1. The CDR3 runs 15 residues. Per germline, CDR1 MNHEY and CDR2 SVGAGI. The trim removed 0 bases at V and 7 bases at J, leaving 7 bases unmatched. CDR3 sequence reads: CASSYSDRVGDEAFF. For the CDR3, the DNA is TGTGCCAGCAGTTACTCGGACAGGGTAGGGGATGAAGCTTTCTTT.

The chain carries TRBV7-8 and TRBJ2-7; D is uncertain. The germline V gene encodes CDR1 SGHVS and CDR2 FQNEAQ. The CDR3 spans 14 residues. Deletions cut 1 base from V and 2 bases from J, with 9 bases between. CDR3 in amino acids: CASSLVSDTYEQYF. CDR3 sequence (DNA): TGTGCCAGCAGCTTAGTTTCGGATACCTACGAGCAGTACTTC.

The chain uses TRBV5-1 and TRBJ2-5, with D tentatively TRBD2 (5 bases). The CDR3 consists of 13 residues. Trimming shortened V by 6 bases and J by 5 bases, and 14 bases separated the two germline ends. Germline V gene sequence: CDR1 SGHRS, CDR2 YFSETQ. CDR3 sequence (DNA): TGCGCCAGCAATGGAGGTGCAAGGGAGACCCAGTACTTC. Protein: CASNGGARETQYF. The full variable domain, completed using reference TRBV5-1 and TRBJ2-5, is KAGVTQTPRYLIKTRGQQVTLSCSPISGHRSVSWYQQTPGQGLQFLFEYFSETQRNKGNFPGRFSGRQFSNSRSEMNVSTLELGDSALYLCASNGGARETQYFGPGTRLLVL.

V usage is TRBV6-5 and J usage is TRBJ1-2; D is unresolved. The CDR3 has 13 residues. The germline gives CDR1 MNHEY, CDR2 SVGAGI. Trimming pared 2 bases from V and 8 bases from J, leaving 12 bases between. CDR3 DNA sequence: TGTGCCAGCAGTTACAGAGGGAGACTCGGCTACACCTTC. Amino acids: CASSYRGRLGYTF.

V usage is TRBV19 and J usage is TRBJ2-1; 10 bases map to TRBD1. Trimming took 1 base from V and 4 from J; bases not matched to a gene: 1. Germline CDR1 reads LNHDA; CDR2 reads SQIVND (reference sequence). This CDR3 contains 15 residues. CDR3 in amino acids: CASSIGDRGYNEQFF. CDR3 DNA sequence: TGTGCCAGTAGTATAGGGGACAGGGGTTACAATGAGCAGTTCTTC. Full variable domain (missing parts from reference TRBV19 and TRBJ2-1): DGGITQSPKYLFRKEGQNVTLSCEQNLNHDAMYWYRQDPGQGLRLIYYSQIVNDFQKGDIAEGYSVSREKKESFPLTVTSAQKNPTAFYLCASSIGDRGYNEQFFGPGTRLTVL.

The J gene is TRBJ2-1, the V gene TRBV24-1; 11 bases line up with TRBD2. J gave up 9 bases and V 5 bases, and 14 bases lay outside the gene matches. Germline V gene lookup returns CDR1 KGHDR and CDR2 SFDVKD. The CDR3 is made up of 17 amino acids. CDR3 coding DNA: TGTGCCACCAGTGGGCTAGCGGGAGGAAGAAATGGGGGTGAGCAGTTCTTC. The encoded protein is CATSGLAGGRNGGEQFF.

Only a few counts were recorded for this clone. The chain uses TRBV28 and TRBJ2-3, with 12 positions matching TRBD2. V was clipped by 5 bases and J by 2 bases; unmatched bases: 8. Germline V gene sequence: CDR1 MDHEN, CDR2 SYDVKM. The CDR3 runs to 17 residues. The CDR3 loop is CASSARTSGINTDTQYF. The CDR3 DNA reads TGTGCCAGCAGTGCAAGGACTAGCGGGATAAACACAGATACGCAGTATTTT. Using reference TRBV28 and TRBJ2-3 for the parts outside the CDR3, the full variable domain is DVKVTQSSRYLVKRTGEKVFLECVQDMDHENMFWYRQDPGLGLRLIYFSYDVKMKEKGDIPEGYSVSREKKERFSLILESASTNQTSMYLCASSARTSGINTDTQYFGPGTRLTVL.

The chain carries TRBV14 and TRBJ1-5; perhaps TRBD1 as D (6 bases). The CDR3 covers 17 residues. The germline CDR1 and CDR2 sequences are SGHDN and FVKESK. V lost 0 bases to trimming and J lost 0 bases, with 12 bases between them. Written as DNA, the CDR3 is TGTGCCAGCAGCCAAGATGCAGGGGAGAATAGCAATCAGCCCCAGCATTTT. Protein sequence: CASSQDAGENSNQPQHF.

This clone was observed a single time. The chain employs TRBV6-6 and TRBJ1-5; D perhaps matches TRBD1 (6 bases). The germline V gene encodes CDR1 MNHNY and CDR2 SVGAGI (reference sequence). V was clipped by 8 bases and J by 5 bases, with 13 bases between them. The CDR3 length is 13 residues. This chain's CDR3 is CASRRGSDQPQHF. As DNA, the CDR3 is TGTGCCAGCCGGAGGGGGAGTGATCAGCCCCAGCATTTT.

The CDR3 loop reads CASSLAGTGFEQYF. The CDR3 nucleotides read TGTGCCAGCAGTTTAGCCGGGACAGGGTTTGAGCAGTACTTC. The chain employs TRBV28 and TRBJ2-7; 9 bases fit TRBD1. The CDR3 totals 14 residues. V lost 2 bases and J lost 7; bases outside the gene matches: 6. Germline V CDR1 and CDR2: MDHEN, SYDVKM.